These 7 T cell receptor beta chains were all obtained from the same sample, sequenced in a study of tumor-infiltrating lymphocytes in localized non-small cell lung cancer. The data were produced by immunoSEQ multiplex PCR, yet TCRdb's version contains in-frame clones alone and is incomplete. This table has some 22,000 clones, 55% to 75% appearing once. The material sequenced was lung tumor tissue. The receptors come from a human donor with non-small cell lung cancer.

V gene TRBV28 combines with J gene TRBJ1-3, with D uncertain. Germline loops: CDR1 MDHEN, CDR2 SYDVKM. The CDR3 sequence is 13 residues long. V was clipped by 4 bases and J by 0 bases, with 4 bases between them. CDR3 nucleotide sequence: TGTGCCAGCAGTTCCTCCTCTGGAAACACCATATATTTT. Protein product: CASSSSSGNTIYF.

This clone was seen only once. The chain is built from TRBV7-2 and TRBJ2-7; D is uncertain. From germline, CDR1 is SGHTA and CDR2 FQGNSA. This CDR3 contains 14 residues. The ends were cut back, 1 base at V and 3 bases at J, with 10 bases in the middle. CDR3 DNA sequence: TGTGCCAGCAGCTTAGGGCTCGACCTCTACGAGCAGTACTTC. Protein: CASSLGLDLYEQYF.

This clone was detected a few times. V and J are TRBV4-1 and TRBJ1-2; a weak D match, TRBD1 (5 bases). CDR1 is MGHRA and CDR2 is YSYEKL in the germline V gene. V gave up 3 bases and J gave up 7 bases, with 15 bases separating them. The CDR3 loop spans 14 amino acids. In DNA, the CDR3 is TGCGCCAGCAGCCATCCGGACGCCGGGGCTGGCTACACCTTC. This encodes CASSHPDAGAGYTF.

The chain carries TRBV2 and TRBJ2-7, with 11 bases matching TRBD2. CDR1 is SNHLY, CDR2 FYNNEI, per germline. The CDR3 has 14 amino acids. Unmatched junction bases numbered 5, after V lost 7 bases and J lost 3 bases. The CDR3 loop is CASTGLAGSYEQYF. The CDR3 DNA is TGTGCCAGCACCGGACTAGCGGGTAGCTACGAGCAGTACTTC.

CDR3 coding DNA: TGTGCCAGCAGCTTAGCGACGGGAGGGCCTTCTTCCTACGAGCAGTACTTC. This translates into CASSLATGGPSSYEQYF. The rearrangement uses TRBV7-2 and TRBJ2-7; TRBD2 matches at 8 bases. Per the germline V gene, CDR1 is SGHTA and CDR2 is FQGNSA. This CDR3 is built from 17 residues. V lost 0 bases and J lost 1; bases outside the gene matches: 8.

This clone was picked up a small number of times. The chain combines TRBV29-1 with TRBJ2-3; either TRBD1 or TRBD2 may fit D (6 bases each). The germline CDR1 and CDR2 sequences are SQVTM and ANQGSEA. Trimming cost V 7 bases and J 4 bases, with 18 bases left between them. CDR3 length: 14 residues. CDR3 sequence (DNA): TGCAGCGCCGGAGGGGGTGCAGCACCAGATACGCAGTATTTT. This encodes CSAGGGAAPDTQYF.

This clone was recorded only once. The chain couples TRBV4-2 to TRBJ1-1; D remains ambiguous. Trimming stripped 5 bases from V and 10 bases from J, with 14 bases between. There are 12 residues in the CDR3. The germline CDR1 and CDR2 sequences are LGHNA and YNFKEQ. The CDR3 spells CASSFGPSRAFF. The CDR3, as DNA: TGTGCCAGCAGCTTCGGACCGAGTCGAGCTTTCTTT.